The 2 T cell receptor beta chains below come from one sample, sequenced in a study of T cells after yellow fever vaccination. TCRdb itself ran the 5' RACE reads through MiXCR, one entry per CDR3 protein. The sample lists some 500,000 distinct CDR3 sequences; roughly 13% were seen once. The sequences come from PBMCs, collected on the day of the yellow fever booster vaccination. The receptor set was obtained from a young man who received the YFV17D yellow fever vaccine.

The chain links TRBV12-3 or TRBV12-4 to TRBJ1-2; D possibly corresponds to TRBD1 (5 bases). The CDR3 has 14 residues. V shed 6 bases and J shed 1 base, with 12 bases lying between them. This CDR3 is CASSQATDNYGYTF. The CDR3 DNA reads TGTGCCAGCAGCCAGGCGACAGATAACTATGGCTACACCTTC.

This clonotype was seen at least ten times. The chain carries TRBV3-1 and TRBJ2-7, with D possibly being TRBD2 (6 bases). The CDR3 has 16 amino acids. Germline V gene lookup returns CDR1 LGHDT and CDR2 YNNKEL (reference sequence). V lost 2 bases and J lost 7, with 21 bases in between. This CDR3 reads CASSQSIPGTRREQYF. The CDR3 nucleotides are TGTGCCAGCAGCCAATCTATACCGGGGACTCGGCGGGAGCAGTACTTC.